The 4 T cell receptor beta chains below all came from one sample that was sequenced in a study of OX40 agonist ivuxolimab in advanced cancers. Here immunoSEQ multiplex PCR was the method, and the copy in TCRdb shows in-frame clones only, minus some. The data contain about 91,000 clones, around 86% of them seen just once; the ten biggest clones take up less than 2%. Material: CD4+ or CD8+ T cells sorted from blood, obtained in a trial of the OX40 agonist ivuxolimab. Receptors were obtained from an adult with an advanced solid tumor such as melanoma, head and neck, liver or kidney cancer.

V gene TRBV19 combines with J gene TRBJ2-3, with TRBD2 as a possible D gene (6 bases). Germline CDR1 LNHDA, CDR2 SQIVND (reference sequence). The CDR3 totals 15 residues. Trimming pared 7 bases from V and 0 bases from J, leaving 14 bases between. The CDR3 bases are TGTGCCAGTAACCTTAAAGGGACTAGCACAGATACGCAGTATTTT. This codes for CASNLKGTSTDTQYF.

This clone was detected once. This rearrangement joins TRBV5-4 to TRBJ2-7; either TRBD1 or TRBD2 may fit D (6 bases each). In germline, CDR1 is SGHNT, CDR2 YYREEE (reference sequence). CDR3 length: 15 amino acids. The V and J ends lost 1 base and 5 bases respectively, with 16 bases between them. The CDR3 nucleotides are TGTGCCAGCAGCTTGTCCGGGGGCACGGGAAACGAGCAGTACTTC. Its translation: CASSLSGGTGNEQYF.

This chain links TRBV30 with TRBJ2-5; D remains unclear. V lost 3 bases and J 5 bases, leaving 22 bases between the germline ends. In germline, CDR1 is GTSNPN, CDR2 SVGIG (reference sequence). The CDR3 spans 16 residues. The CDR3 here is CAWSPFYSQVFETQYF. In nucleotides, the CDR3 is TGTGCCTGGAGCCCCTTCTACAGCCAAGTTTTCGAGACCCAGTACTTC.

Turning to this clone: Distinct nucleotide sequences in the sample also encode this CDR3. The J gene is TRBJ2-5, the V gene TRBV9; D ambiguous. CDR1 is SGDLS, CDR2 YYNGEE, per germline. Trimming shortened V by 4 bases and J by 0 bases, and 4 bases separated the two germline ends. The CDR3 runs 12 residues. CDR3 amino acids: CASSRNQETQYF. The DNA for the CDR3 is TGTGCCAGCAGCAGGAACCAAGAGACCCAGTACTTC.